These T cell receptor beta chains were read from a single sample in a study of CD4+ T cells in melanoma. Sequencing used immunoSEQ multiplex PCR; TCRdb keeps in-frame clones, though not all of them. The profile shows some 15,000 clones, over 55% of them singletons. What was sequenced was cells from a culture (not recorded whether cultured in vitro). These receptors were obtained from a human donor with melanoma. Each CDR3 is given with its conserved first and last residue. Fields, in order: V gene, clone size, J gene, D gene, CDR3 DNA, CDR3 protein. A D gene is named only where the DNA matches it firmly. Size tells how often a clone was seen (once, few, many) or the class of an expanded clone, and some rows leave it out.

V gene: TRBV19
clone size: -
J gene: TRBJ2-3
D gene: -
CDR3 DNA: TGTGCCAGTAGTATCAACACAGATACGCAGTATTTT
CDR3 protein: CASSINTDTQYF

V gene: TRBV5-6
clone size: few
J gene: TRBJ2-1
D gene: -
CDR3 DNA: TGTGCCAGCAGCTTGCAGGGGTTGGATGAGCAGTTCTTC
CDR3 protein: CASSLQGLDEQFF

V gene: TRBV5-1
clone size: -
J gene: TRBJ2-3
D gene: TRBD2
CDR3 DNA: TGCGCCAGCAGCTTGTCCCTAGCGGGGAGCACAGATACGCAGTATTTT
CDR3 protein: CASSLSLAGSTDTQYF

V gene: TRBV7-2
clone size: -
J gene: TRBJ2-2
D gene: -
CDR3 DNA: TGTGCCAGCAGCTCTATTAGGGGCGGGGAGCTGTTTTTT
CDR3 protein: CASSSIRGGELFF

V gene: TRBV12-5
clone size: -
J gene: TRBJ1-1
D gene: -
CDR3 DNA: TGTGCTAGTGGTTTGGACAGTCTGAACACTGAAGCTTTCTTT
CDR3 protein: CASGLDSLNTEAFF

V gene: TRBV5-1
clone size: -
J gene: TRBJ2-1
D gene: TRBD2
CDR3 DNA: TGCGCCAGCAGTAAACTAGCGGGGGCCGACAATGAGCAGTTCTTC
CDR3 protein: CASSKLAGADNEQFF

V gene: TRBV5-6
clone size: -
J gene: TRBJ2-4
D gene: -
CDR3 DNA: TGTGCCAGCAGCTTTTGGTCGATAGAGGGGAACATTCAGTACTTC
CDR3 protein: CASSFWSIEGNIQYF

V gene: TRBV2
clone size: -
J gene: TRBJ1-3
D gene: -
CDR3 DNA: TGTGCCAGCACAGAAGGGGACTCTGGAAACACCATATATTTT
CDR3 protein: CASTEGDSGNTIYF

V gene: TRBV5-5
clone size: -
J gene: TRBJ1-3
D gene: -
CDR3 DNA: TGTGCCAGCAGGAAGGTGTCCTCTGGAAACACCATATATTTT
CDR3 protein: CASRKVSSGNTIYF

V gene: TRBV5-1
clone size: few
J gene: TRBJ2-5
D gene: -
CDR3 DNA: TGCGCCAGCAGCTTGGTCACGGGGGCGCGGGAGACCCAGTACTTC
CDR3 protein: CASSLVTGARETQYF

V gene: TRBV10-3
clone size: -
J gene: TRBJ2-3
D gene: TRBD1
CDR3 DNA: TGTGCCATCAGTGAGCCTACAGGGGTTACCACAGATACGCAGTATTTT
CDR3 protein: CAISEPTGVTTDTQYF

V gene: TRBV7-9
clone size: -
J gene: TRBJ1-2
D gene: TRBD1
CDR3 DNA: TGTGCCAGCAGCTTTTACAGGGGGTATGGCTACACCTTC
CDR3 protein: CASSFYRGYGYTF

V gene: TRBV25-1
clone size: -
J gene: TRBJ1-3
D gene: -
CDR3 DNA: TGTGCCAGCAGTATGCACTCTGGAAACACCATATATTTT
CDR3 protein: CASSMHSGNTIYF

V gene: TRBV5-1
clone size: -
J gene: TRBJ1-4
D gene: -
CDR3 DNA: TGCGCCAGCAGCTTGGGTTTAAGGGGCGGCGGTGAAAAACTGTTTTTT
CDR3 protein: CASSLGLRGGGEKLFF

V gene: TRBV4-1
clone size: few
J gene: TRBJ1-4
D gene: -
CDR3 DNA: TGCGCCAGCAGCCAGTCGGACAACACCCTCCGGGGGAAACTGTTTTTT
CDR3 protein: CASSQSDNTLRGKLFF

V gene: TRBV19
clone size: -
J gene: TRBJ1-4
D gene: -
CDR3 DNA: TGTGCCAGTAGTGATCACAGGGACGGAAAACTGTTTTTT
CDR3 protein: CASSDHRDGKLFF

V gene: TRBV5-1
clone size: -
J gene: TRBJ2-5
D gene: -
CDR3 DNA: TGCGCCAGCAGCTGGTCAGTCTTTATTCGGGAGACCCAGTACTTC
CDR3 protein: CASSWSVFIRETQYF

V gene: TRBV7-3
clone size: -
J gene: TRBJ2-2
D gene: -
CDR3 DNA: TGTGCCAGCAGCTTATTCGCGAACACCGGGGAGCTGTTTTTT
CDR3 protein: CASSLFANTGELFF

V gene: TRBV19
clone size: -
J gene: TRBJ1-3
D gene: -
CDR3 DNA: TGTGCCAGTACCTCGAAAGGGCAGAACTCTGGAAACACCATATATTTT
CDR3 protein: CASTSKGQNSGNTIYF

V gene: TRBV27
clone size: -
J gene: TRBJ2-1
D gene: TRBD1
CDR3 DNA: TGTGCCACCAAGACAGGGACCTACAATGAGCAGTTCTTC
CDR3 protein: CATKTGTYNEQFF

V gene: TRBV5-4
clone size: few
J gene: TRBJ1-1
D gene: TRBD1
CDR3 DNA: TGTGCCAGCAACGGGGGACCAGGGGGCGGGGGTGAATCTGAAGCTTTCTTT
CDR3 protein: CASNGGPGGGGESEAFF

V gene: TRBV19
clone size: -
J gene: TRBJ2-1
D gene: -
CDR3 DNA: TGTGCCAGTAGGGACCGCTACAATGAGCAGTTCTTC
CDR3 protein: CASRDRYNEQFF

V gene: TRBV5-1
clone size: few
J gene: TRBJ1-4
D gene: -
CDR3 DNA: TGCGCCAGCAGCCCAGGGGACTTGGCAGGGTATGAAAAACTGTTTTTT
CDR3 protein: CASSPGDLAGYEKLFF

V gene: TRBV2
clone size: -
J gene: TRBJ2-5
D gene: TRBD2
CDR3 DNA: TGTGCCAGCAAGGGACTAGCGGGGGGGAAAGAGACCCAGTACTTC
CDR3 protein: CASKGLAGGKETQYF

V gene: TRBV5-1
clone size: -
J gene: TRBJ1-4
D gene: -
CDR3 DNA: TGCGCCAGCAGCTTGGGAGGGATGAATGAAAAACTGTTTTTT
CDR3 protein: CASSLGGMNEKLFF

V gene: TRBV9
clone size: -
J gene: TRBJ2-1
D gene: TRBD1
CDR3 DNA: TGTGCCAGCAGCGTAGGGACAGGGGGCCTCTATGAGCAGTTCTTC
CDR3 protein: CASSVGTGGLYEQFF

V gene: TRBV2
clone size: few
J gene: TRBJ1-2
D gene: -
CDR3 DNA: TGTGCCAGCAAGGATCAGGTCGGCTATGGCTACACCTTC
CDR3 protein: CASKDQVGYGYTF

V gene: TRBV9
clone size: -
J gene: TRBJ1-4
D gene: TRBD1
CDR3 DNA: TGTGCCAGCGCGAGAGACAGGGGTAGTGAAAAACTGTTTTTT
CDR3 protein: CASARDRGSEKLFF

V gene: TRBV5-4
clone size: -
J gene: TRBJ1-3
D gene: -
CDR3 DNA: TGTGCCAGCAGCTCTTATGTAGGGGGCTCTGGAAACACCATATATTTT
CDR3 protein: CASSSYVGGSGNTIYF

V gene: TRBV13
clone size: -
J gene: TRBJ2-5
D gene: TRBD1
CDR3 DNA: TGTGCCAGCAGCCCCCCGACAGGGGACACTTCAAAAGAGACCCAGTACTTC
CDR3 protein: CASSPPTGDTSKETQYF

V gene: TRBV6-4
clone size: once
J gene: TRBJ1-5
D gene: -
CDR3 DNA: TGTGCCAGCAGTGACAATTCTGGGGCGTCGGGCAATCAGCCCCAGCATTTT
CDR3 protein: CASSDNSGASGNQPQHF

V gene: TRBV27
clone size: -
J gene: TRBJ2-3
D gene: TRBD2
CDR3 DNA: TGTGCCAGCAGTAAGCTAGCGGGAAGCACAGATACGCAGTATTTT
CDR3 protein: CASSKLAGSTDTQYF

V gene: TRBV7-6
clone size: -
J gene: TRBJ2-1
D gene: -
CDR3 DNA: TGTGCCAGCAGCTTAAGTGGTCCCTACAATGAGCAGTTCTTC
CDR3 protein: CASSLSGPYNEQFF

V gene: TRBV4-2
clone size: -
J gene: TRBJ2-2
D gene: TRBD2
CDR3 DNA: TGTGCCAGCAGCCAAGAGGCCGGGACTAGTTCCACCGGGGAGCTGTTTTTT
CDR3 protein: CASSQEAGTSSTGELFF

V gene: TRBV5-1
clone size: -
J gene: TRBJ1-2
D gene: -
CDR3 DNA: TGCGCCAGCAGCTTGGGGGACATGTCCGGCTATGGCTACACCTTC
CDR3 protein: CASSLGDMSGYGYTF

V gene: TRBV7-9
clone size: -
J gene: TRBJ1-4
D gene: -
CDR3 DNA: TGTGCCAGCAGCTTAGGGGCGAGGGAAAAACTGTTTTTT
CDR3 protein: CASSLGAREKLFF

V gene: TRBV5-1
clone size: few
J gene: TRBJ2-5
D gene: -
CDR3 DNA: TGCGCCAGCAGCTTGGGGGGAGGGACAGTCCAAGAGACCCAGTACTTC
CDR3 protein: CASSLGGGTVQETQYF

V gene: TRBV7-3
clone size: -
J gene: TRBJ2-1
D gene: -
CDR3 DNA: TGTGCCAGCAGCTTAAAGGGGGGCAATGAGCAGTTCTTC
CDR3 protein: CASSLKGGNEQFF